One and the same sample provided the 5 T cell receptor beta chains below, sequenced in a study of blood T cell repertoires in COVID-19. The protocol was immunoSEQ multiplex PCR, while the TCRdb copy is restricted to in-frame clones and leaves out a portion. The data show under 55,000 clones, with 88% seen just once and 14% held by the top ten. Input material: peripheral blood. These TCRs come from a human donor in a cohort sampled during active COVID-19.

The rearrangement uses TRBV7-9 and TRBJ1-1, with D perhaps matching TRBD1 (6 bases). The germline V gene encodes CDR1 SEHNR and CDR2 FQNEAQ (reference sequence). With 5 bases removed from V and 1 base from J, the gap between germline ends came to 14 bases. The CDR3 is 15 amino acids. The CDR3, as DNA: TGTGCCAGCAGCGCAGGGAGGGGGGCGAACACTGAAGCTTTCTTT. It translates to CASSAGRGANTEAFF.

The CDR3 sequence is CAWSASGGEQYF. CDR3 nucleotide sequence: TGTGCCTGGAGTGCCTCAGGGGGCGAGCAGTACTTC. This chain connects TRBV30 to TRBJ2-7, with 7 positions matching TRBD1. Trimming cost V 1 base and J 6 bases; bases outside gene matches: 3. Germline values: CDR1 GTSNPN, CDR2 SVGIG (reference sequence). The CDR3 consists of 12 residues.

V and J are TRBV7-2 and TRBJ2-3, with D possibly matching TRBD1 (5 bases). CDR3 size: 14 residues. The ends were cut back, 2 bases at V and 5 bases at J, with 11 bases in the middle. Germline CDR1 and CDR2: SGHTA and FQGNSA. CDR3: CASSLNRGEDTQYF. CDR3 bases: TGTGCCAGCAGCTTAAATAGGGGCGAAGATACGCAGTATTTT.

This rearrangement joins TRBV19 to TRBJ1-2; 10 bases match TRBD1. J gave up 2 bases and V 3 bases, and 9 bases lay outside the gene matches. The CDR3 is 17 amino acids. Germline V gene data show CDR1 as LNHDA and CDR2 as SQIVND (reference sequence). The CDR3 loop is CASSIWDRGENNYGYTF. The CDR3 DNA follows: TGTGCCAGTAGTATTTGGGACAGGGGTGAGAACAACTATGGCTACACCTTC.

This chain connects TRBV19 to TRBJ2-3; a weak D match, TRBD2 (5 bases). V lost 4 bases and J lost 3, with 14 bases in between. The germline V gene has CDR1 LNHDA and CDR2 SQIVND (reference sequence). This CDR3 has 15 amino acids. CDR3 coding DNA: TGTGCCAGTAGTACCTCCCTCCGACTAACAGATACGCAGTATTTT. Amino acid sequence: CASSTSLRLTDTQYF.